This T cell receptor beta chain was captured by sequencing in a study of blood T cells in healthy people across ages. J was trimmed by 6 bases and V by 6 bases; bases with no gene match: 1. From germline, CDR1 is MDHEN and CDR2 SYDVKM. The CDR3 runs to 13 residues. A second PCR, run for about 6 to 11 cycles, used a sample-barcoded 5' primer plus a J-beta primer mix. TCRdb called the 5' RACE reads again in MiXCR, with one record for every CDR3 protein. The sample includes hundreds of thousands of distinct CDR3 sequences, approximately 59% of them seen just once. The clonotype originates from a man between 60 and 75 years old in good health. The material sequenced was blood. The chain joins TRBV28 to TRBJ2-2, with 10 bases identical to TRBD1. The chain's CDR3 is CASRGTGAGELFF. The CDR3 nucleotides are TGTGCCAGCAGGGGGACAGGGGCCGGGGAGCTGTTTTTT.